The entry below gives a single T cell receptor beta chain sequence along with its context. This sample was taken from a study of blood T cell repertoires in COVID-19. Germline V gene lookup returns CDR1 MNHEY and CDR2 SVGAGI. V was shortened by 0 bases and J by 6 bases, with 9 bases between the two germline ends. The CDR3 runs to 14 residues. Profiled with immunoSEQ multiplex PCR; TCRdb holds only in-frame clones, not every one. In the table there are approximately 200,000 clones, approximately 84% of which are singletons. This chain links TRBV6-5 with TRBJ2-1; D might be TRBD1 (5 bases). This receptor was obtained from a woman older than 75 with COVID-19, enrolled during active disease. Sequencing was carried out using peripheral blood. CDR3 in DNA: TGTGCCAGCAGTTACTCGAAGGGGCTCAATGAGCAGTTCTTC. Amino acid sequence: CASSYSKGLNEQFF.